Given below is one TCR beta chain in context. As yet, its antigen is unknown. The source of the sample is a study of cytomegalovirus exposure and HLA in healthy donors. Germline V gives CDR1 SGHNT, CDR2 YYREEE (reference sequence). V gave up 1 base and J gave up 2 bases; unmatched junction bases: 3. The CDR3 contains 14 residues. Study-wide results and limits: An apparent linkage of common viral pathogens to several of the most significant clusters emerged in a later analysis. A later analysis, which compared TCR beta chains of equal frequency, found the HLA-associated ones more clonally expanded. In an earlier analysis, in approximately 630 donors, most V segments appeared productive either ~87% or ~30% of the time.

The study ran its PCR with 60 Vbeta and 13 Jbeta primers. Generated by immunoSEQ multiplex PCR, the TCRdb table keeps only in-frame clones and is missing some. The sample contains more than 50,000 clones, around 68% of which appear only once. Material: PBMCs. The source is a man in his forties or fifties in good health and CMV-seropositive. V usage is TRBV5-4 and J usage is TRBJ2-7, with 7 bases fitting TRBD1. CDR3 residues: CASSLKTGTYEQYF. In nucleotides, the CDR3 is TGTGCCAGCAGCTTGAAGACAGGGACCTACGAGCAGTACTTC.